This is a list of T cell receptor beta chains from one sample in a study of early T cells in non-severe SARS-CoV-2 infection. TCRdb independently ran MiXCR on the 5' RACE reads; one entry per CDR3 protein. Among roughly 83,000 distinct CDR3 sequences listed, approximately 12% were seen once. The sample consisted of whole blood, taken at baseline. All receptors come from an adult who was a healthcare worker with PCR-confirmed SARS-CoV-2 infection or an uninfected control (not recorded which). Both conserved end residues are part of each CDR3. The order of the fields is V gene, D gene, clone size, CDR3 length, J gene, CDR3 DNA, CDR3 protein. The D gene is left open where the match is weak. Some rows mark clone size as missing; the rest say once, few, many or name a class of expanded clone.

>TRBV5-1|-|few|15|TRBJ1-4
TGCGCCAGCAGCCCGCAGGTTAGAGCTAATGAAAAACTGTTTTTT
CASSPQVRANEKLFF
>TRBV27|-|many|16|TRBJ1-2
TGTGCCAGCAGTTTCCAGACAGGTTCAAGGGCTTATGGCTACACCTTC
CASSFQTGSRAYGYTF
>TRBV27|-|once|15|TRBJ2-7
TGTGCCAGCAGCTCCCCCCAGGGGGGAGAAGGGGAGCAGTACTTC
CASSSPQGGEGEQYF
>TRBV29-1|-|few|15|TRBJ2-2
TGCAGCGTAGCGGGACACCAACGAAACACCGGGGAGCTGTTTTTT
CSVAGHQRNTGELFF
>TRBV3-1|TRBD2|-|18|TRBJ2-7
TGTGCCAGCAGCCCCTATGGACTAGCGGGAGGGCCGAGGAACGAGCAGTACTTC
CASSPYGLAGGPRNEQYF
>TRBV6-5|-|few|12|TRBJ2-1
TGTGCCAGCAGTCAGGGCGATAGTGAGCAGTTCTTC
CASSQGDSEQFF
>TRBV6-5|TRBD1|-|14|TRBJ2-7
TGTGCCAGCAGTAAAGGACAGGGCTTCTACGAGCAGTACTTC
CASSKGQGFYEQYF
>TRBV7-9|-|many|15|TRBJ2-4
TGTGCCAGCAGCCCCGCTCGTCTGGGGGCGGACATTCAGTACTTC
CASSPARLGADIQYF
>TRBV30|-|many|15|TRBJ2-1
TGTGCCTGGACGCAGGGGGGGCTTGGAGGGGATGAGCAGTTCTTC
CAWTQGGLGGDEQFF
>TRBV7-7|TRBD2|-|13|TRBJ2-3
TGTGCTAGCAGCGGGGGAAAAGCAGATACGCAGTATTTT
CASSGGKADTQYF
>TRBV3-1|-|many|14|TRBJ1-5
TGTGCCAGCAGCCAAGGGAGGGTCGGTCAGCCCCAGCATTTT
CASSQGRVGQPQHF
>TRBV30|TRBD2|-|14|TRBJ2-7
TGTGCCTGGACCCTAGGACTAGGAGCCAACGAGCAGTACTTC
CAWTLGLGANEQYF
>TRBV30|TRBD2|-|14|TRBJ2-7
TGTGCCTGGAGTTGGGCTAGCGGGAGTTACGAGCAGTACTTC
CAWSWASGSYEQYF
>TRBV18|TRBD2|few|18|TRBJ2-7
TGTGCCAGCTCACCAGGAATAGCGGGGGTCGGGGAACCCTACGAGCAGTACTTC
CASSPGIAGVGEPYEQYF
>TRBV7-8|-|many|14|TRBJ2-3
TGTGCCAGCAGCCGAGAGACCAACGCCGATACGCAGTATTTT
CASSRETNADTQYF
>TRBV7-9|-|few|16|TRBJ1-4
TGTGCCAGCAGCCCTATCGCCCGGACCCTGAATGAAAAACTGTTTTTT
CASSPIARTLNEKLFF
>TRBV24-1|-|-|14|TRBJ2-1
TGTGCCACCAGTGATTTGTTTGAGCGGGATGAGCAGTTCTTC
CATSDLFERDEQFF
>TRBV5-1|-|few|13|TRBJ2-3
TGCGCCAGCAGCTTGCGGGGCACAGATACGCAGTATTTT
CASSLRGTDTQYF
>TRBV5-5|-|many|13|TRBJ2-5
TGTGCCAGCAGCTTGGTTGGCACAGAGACCCAGTACTTC
CASSLVGTETQYF
>TRBV3-1|-|few|14|TRBJ1-6
TGTGCCAGCAGCCACCCCATGATTCTATCACCCCTCCACTTT
CASSHPMILSPLHF
>TRBV4-2|TRBD2|many|16|TRBJ2-1
TGTGCCAGCAGCCAGTCATGGCGGGCGGGGGTCAATGAGCAGTTCTTC
CASSQSWRAGVNEQFF
>TRBV7-9|TRBD1|few|13|TRBJ2-5
TGTGCCAGCAGCCCGGACAGGGGCGAGACCCAGTACTTC
CASSPDRGETQYF
>TRBV2|TRBD2|few|16|TRBJ2-1
TGTGCCAGCACAGGGTTAGCGGGAAGGTCCTACAATGAGCAGTTCTTC
CASTGLAGRSYNEQFF
>TRBV11-2|TRBD2|-|16|TRBJ2-2
TGTGCCAGCAGCCCCCGACTAGCGGGGAACACCGGGGAGCTGTTTTTT
CASSPRLAGNTGELFF
>TRBV28|TRBD2|-|16|TRBJ2-1
TGTGCCAGCCGCCGGGGGGTGCTAGCCGCCCGCCATGAGCAGTTCTTC
CASRRGVLAARHEQFF
>TRBV28|-|many|14|TRBJ1-5
TGTGCCAGCAGTCCTTTGACGGGCTTACAGCCCCAGCATTTT
CASSPLTGLQPQHF
>TRBV27|TRBD1|many|15|TRBJ2-7
TGTGCCAGCTTCCCCACCGCCGGGACAGTATACGAGCAGTACTTC
CASFPTAGTVYEQYF
>TRBV28|-|-|14|TRBJ2-3
TGTGCCAGCAGTTTTCTCGTGGGCACAGATACGCAGTATTTT
CASSFLVGTDTQYF
>TRBV5-5|-|many|12|TRBJ1-1
TGTGCCAGCAGCAAGACCGAGACTGAAGCTTTCTTT
CASSKTETEAFF
>TRBV7-8|TRBD2|-|14|TRBJ2-7
TGTGCCAGCAGCTTAGTTAGCGGGGTGACGGAGCAGTACTTC
CASSLVSGVTEQYF
>TRBV12-3/TRBV12-4|-|few|13|TRBJ2-3
TGTGCCAGCAGTGATCAGTTGGGGATTGCGCAGTATTTT
CASSDQLGIAQYF
>TRBV11-2|TRBD2|few|14|TRBJ2-1
TGTGCCAGCAGCCCGGGGAGGGACTACAATGAGCAGTTCTTC
CASSPGRDYNEQFF
>TRBV11-2|-|-|13|TRBJ1-2
TGTGCCAGCAGCTTGACAGTCCAGCCCGGCTACACCTTC
CASSLTVQPGYTF
>TRBV3-1|-|-|11|TRBJ1-2
TGTGCCAGCAGCGACAGGCATGGCTACACCTTC
CASSDRHGYTF
>TRBV12-5|-|few|12|TRBJ1-1
TGTGCTAGTGGTGTCAGGGGATCTGAAGCTTTCTTT
CASGVRGSEAFF
>TRBV11-2|-|few|15|TRBJ2-7
TGTGCCAGCAGCTTAGTTCCAGGTCCTACCTACGAGCAGTACTTC
CASSLVPGPTYEQYF
>TRBV20-1|TRBD1|few|13|TRBJ2-7
TGCAGTGCTAGACGGGACAGACTCTACGAGCAGTACTTC
CSARRDRLYEQYF
>TRBV7-8|-|many|14|TRBJ1-4
TGTGCCAGCAGCTTAGGAGGGGGGGATGAAAAACTGTTTTTT
CASSLGGGDEKLFF
>TRBV19|-|few|16|TRBJ1-5
TGTGCCAGTAGTATTCCGCGGGGGAAGAGCAATCAGCCCCAGCATTTT
CASSIPRGKSNQPQHF
>TRBV19|TRBD1|-|18|TRBJ2-1
TGTGCCAGTAGTATAGAACAACCCCGGACAGGGAGATACAATGAGCAGTTCTTC
CASSIEQPRTGRYNEQFF
>TRBV24-1|-|once|17|TRBJ2-6
TGTGCCACCAGTGATCAACAGGGTACTTCTGGGGCCAACGTCCTGACTTTC
CATSDQQGTSGANVLTF
>TRBV19|-|-|13|TRBJ2-3
TGTGCCAGTAGACTCCTAAGCACAGATACGCAGTATTTT
CASRLLSTDTQYF
>TRBV28|-|-|15|TRBJ2-1
TGTGCCAGCAGTAACCCTAGCCGGCAGGACCTCAGTTGTATCTTC
CASSNPSRQDLSCIF